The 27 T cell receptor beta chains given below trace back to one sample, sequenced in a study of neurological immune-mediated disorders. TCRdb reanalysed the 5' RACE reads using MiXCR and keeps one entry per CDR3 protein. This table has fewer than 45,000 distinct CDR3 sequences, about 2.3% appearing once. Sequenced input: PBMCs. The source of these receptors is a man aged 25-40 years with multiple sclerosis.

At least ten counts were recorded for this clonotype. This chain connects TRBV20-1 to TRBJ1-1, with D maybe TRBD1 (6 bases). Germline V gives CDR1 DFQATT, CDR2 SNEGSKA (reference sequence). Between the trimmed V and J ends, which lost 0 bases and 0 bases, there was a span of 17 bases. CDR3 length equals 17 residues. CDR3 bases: TGCAGTGCTAGAGACTTGGTAGGGGGGCTTCTGAACACTGAAGCTTTCTTT. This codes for CSARDLVGGLLNTEAFF.

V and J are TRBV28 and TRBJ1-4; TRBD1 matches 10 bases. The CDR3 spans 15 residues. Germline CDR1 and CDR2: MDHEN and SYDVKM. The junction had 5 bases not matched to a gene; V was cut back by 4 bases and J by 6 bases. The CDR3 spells CASSYTGTGDEKLFF. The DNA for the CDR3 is TGTGCCAGCAGTTACACCGGGACAGGGGATGAAAAACTGTTTTTT. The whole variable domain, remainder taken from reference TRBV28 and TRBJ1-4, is DVKVTQSSRYLVKRTGEKVFLECVQDMDHENMFWYRQDPGLGLRLIYFSYDVKMKEKGDIPEGYSVSREKKERFSLILESASTNQTSMYLCASSYTGTGDEKLFFGSGTQLSVL.

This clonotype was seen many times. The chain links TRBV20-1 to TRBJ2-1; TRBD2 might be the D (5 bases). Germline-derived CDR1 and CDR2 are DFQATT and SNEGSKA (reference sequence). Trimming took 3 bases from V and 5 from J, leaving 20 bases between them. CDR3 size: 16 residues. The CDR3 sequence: CSASRSAGTPNNEQFF. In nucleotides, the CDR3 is TGCAGTGCTAGTAGGTCGGCGGGCACCCCTAACAATGAGCAGTTCTTC.

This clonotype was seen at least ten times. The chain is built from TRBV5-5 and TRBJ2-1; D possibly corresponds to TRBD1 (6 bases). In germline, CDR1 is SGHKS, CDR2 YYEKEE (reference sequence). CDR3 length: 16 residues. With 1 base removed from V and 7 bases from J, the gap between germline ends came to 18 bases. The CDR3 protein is CASSLTGIFAGNEQFF. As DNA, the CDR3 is TGTGCCAGCAGCTTGACAGGGATTTTTGCCGGGAATGAGCAGTTCTTC.

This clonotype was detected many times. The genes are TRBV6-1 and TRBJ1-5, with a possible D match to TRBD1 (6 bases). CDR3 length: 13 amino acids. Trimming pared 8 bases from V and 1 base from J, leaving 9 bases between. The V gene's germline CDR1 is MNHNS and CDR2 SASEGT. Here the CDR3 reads CASDRPSNQPQHF. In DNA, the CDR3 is TGTGCCAGCGACAGGCCAAGCAATCAGCCCCAGCATTTT.

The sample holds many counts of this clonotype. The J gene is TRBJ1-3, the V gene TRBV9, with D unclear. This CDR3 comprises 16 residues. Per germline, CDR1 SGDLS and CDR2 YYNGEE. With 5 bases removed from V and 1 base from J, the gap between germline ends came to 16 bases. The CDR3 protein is CASSGYPGQSGNTIYF. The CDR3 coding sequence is TGTGCCAGCAGTGGATACCCGGGCCAGTCTGGAAACACCATATATTTT.

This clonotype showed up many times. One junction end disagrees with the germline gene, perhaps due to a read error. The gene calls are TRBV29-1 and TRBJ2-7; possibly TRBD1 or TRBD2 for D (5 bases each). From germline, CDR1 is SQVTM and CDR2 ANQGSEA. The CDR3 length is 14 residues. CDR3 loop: CSAASGHDVYQQYF. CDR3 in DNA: TGCAGCGCGGCGTCGGGGCACGACGTCTACCAGCAGTACTTC.

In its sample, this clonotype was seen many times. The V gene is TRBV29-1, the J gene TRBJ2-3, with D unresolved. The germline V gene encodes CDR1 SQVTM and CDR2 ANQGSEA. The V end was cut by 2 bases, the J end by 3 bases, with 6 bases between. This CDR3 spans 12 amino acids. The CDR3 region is CSVETGTDTQYF. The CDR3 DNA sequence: TGCAGCGTTGAAACCGGGACAGATACGCAGTATTTT.

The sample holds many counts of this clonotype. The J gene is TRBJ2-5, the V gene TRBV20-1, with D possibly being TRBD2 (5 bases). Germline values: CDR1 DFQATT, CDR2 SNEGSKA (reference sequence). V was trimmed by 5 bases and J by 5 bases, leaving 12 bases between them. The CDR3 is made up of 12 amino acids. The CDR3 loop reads CSAPDSSETQYF. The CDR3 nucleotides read TGCAGTGCTCCGGACTCGAGCGAGACCCAGTACTTC.

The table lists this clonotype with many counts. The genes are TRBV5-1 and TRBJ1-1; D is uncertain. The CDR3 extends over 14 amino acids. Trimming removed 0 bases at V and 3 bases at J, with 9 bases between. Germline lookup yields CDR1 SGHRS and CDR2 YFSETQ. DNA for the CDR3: TGCGCCAGCAGCTTGGGGGGTGCGGACACTGAAGCTTTCTTT. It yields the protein CASSLGGADTEAFF. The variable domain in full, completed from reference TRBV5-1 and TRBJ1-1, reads KAGVTQTPRYLIKTRGQQVTLSCSPISGHRSVSWYQQTPGQGLQFLFEYFSETQRNKGNFPGRFSGRQFSNSRSEMNVSTLELGDSALYLCASSLGGADTEAFFGQGTRLTVV.

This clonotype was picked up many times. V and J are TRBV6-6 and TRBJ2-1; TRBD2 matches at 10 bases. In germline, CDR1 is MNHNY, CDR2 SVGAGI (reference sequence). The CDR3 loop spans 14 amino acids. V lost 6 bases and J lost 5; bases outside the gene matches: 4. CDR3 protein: CASRLAGNNNEQFF. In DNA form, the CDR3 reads TGTGCCAGCAGACTAGCGGGGAATAACAATGAGCAGTTCTTC.

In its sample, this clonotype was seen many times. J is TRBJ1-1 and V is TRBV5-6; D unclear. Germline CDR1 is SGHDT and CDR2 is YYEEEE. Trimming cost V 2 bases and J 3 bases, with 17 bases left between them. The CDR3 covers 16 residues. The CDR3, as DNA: TGTGCCAGCAGCTTCCGTCGGCTGCAGAGGGACACTGAAGCTTTCTTT. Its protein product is CASSFRRLQRDTEAFF.

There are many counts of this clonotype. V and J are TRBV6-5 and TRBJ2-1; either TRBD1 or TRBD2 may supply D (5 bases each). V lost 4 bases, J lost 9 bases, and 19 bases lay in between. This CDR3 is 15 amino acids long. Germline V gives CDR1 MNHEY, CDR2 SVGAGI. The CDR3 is CASSSPGRVNGEQFF. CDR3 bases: TGTGCCAGCAGTTCGCCGGGACGGGTTAATGGTGAGCAGTTCTTC.

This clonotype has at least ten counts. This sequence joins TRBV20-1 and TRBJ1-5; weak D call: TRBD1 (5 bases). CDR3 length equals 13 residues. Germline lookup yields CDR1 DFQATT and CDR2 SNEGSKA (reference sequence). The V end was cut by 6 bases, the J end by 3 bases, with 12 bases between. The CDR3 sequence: CSATGRNNQPQHF. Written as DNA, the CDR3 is TGCAGTGCCACGGGACGGAACAATCAGCCCCAGCATTTT.

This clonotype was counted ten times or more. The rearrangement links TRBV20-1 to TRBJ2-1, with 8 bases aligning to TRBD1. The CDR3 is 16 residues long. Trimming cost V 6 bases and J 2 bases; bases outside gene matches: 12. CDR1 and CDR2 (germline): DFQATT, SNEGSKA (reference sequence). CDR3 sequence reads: CSARDRFVWTYNEQFF. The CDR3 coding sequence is TGCAGTGCACGGGACAGGTTTGTATGGACCTACAATGAGCAGTTCTTC.

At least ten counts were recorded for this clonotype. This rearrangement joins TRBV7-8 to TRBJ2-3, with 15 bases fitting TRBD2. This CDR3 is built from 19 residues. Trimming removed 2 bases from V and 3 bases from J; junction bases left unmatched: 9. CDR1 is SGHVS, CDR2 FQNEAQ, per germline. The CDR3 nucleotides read TGTGCCAGCAGCTTATTCGGGACTAGCGGGAGGACAGGGACAGATACGCAGTATTTT. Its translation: CASSLFGTSGRTGTDTQYF.

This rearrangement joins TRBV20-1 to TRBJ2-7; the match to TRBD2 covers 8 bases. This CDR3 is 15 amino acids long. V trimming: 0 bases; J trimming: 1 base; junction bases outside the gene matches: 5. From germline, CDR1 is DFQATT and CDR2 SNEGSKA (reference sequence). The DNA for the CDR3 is TGCAGTGCTAGAGATTTAAGCGGGAGATCCTACGAGCAGTACTTC. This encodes CSARDLSGRSYEQYF.

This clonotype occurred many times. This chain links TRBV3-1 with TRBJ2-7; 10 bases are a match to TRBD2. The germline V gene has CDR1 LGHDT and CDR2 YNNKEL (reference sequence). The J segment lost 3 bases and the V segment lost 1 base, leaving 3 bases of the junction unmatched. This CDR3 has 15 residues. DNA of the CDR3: TGTGCCAGCAGCCAAGCGCCTAGCGGGAGCTACGAGCAGTACTTC. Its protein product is CASSQAPSGSYEQYF.

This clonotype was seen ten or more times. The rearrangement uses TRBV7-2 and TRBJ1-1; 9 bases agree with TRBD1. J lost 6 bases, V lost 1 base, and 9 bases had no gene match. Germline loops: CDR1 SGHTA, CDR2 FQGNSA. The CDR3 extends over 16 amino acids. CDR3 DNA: TGTGCCAGCAGCTTAGGACCGGGACAGGGAAACGCTGAAGCTTTCTTT. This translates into CASSLGPGQGNAEAFF.

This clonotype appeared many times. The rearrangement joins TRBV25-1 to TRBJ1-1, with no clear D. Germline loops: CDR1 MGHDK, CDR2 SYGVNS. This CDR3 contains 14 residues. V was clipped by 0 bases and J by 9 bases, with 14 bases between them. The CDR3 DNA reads TGTGCCAGCAGTGAATATGCCCAAGCCAGTCAAGCTTTCTTT. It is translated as CASSEYAQASQAFF.

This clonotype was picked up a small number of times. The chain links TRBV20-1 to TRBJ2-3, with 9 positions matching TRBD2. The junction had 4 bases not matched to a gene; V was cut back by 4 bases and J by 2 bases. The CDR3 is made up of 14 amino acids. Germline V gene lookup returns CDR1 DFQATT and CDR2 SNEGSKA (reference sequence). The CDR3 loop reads CSANSGGTTDTQYF. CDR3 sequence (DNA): TGCAGTGCTAATAGCGGGGGTACCACAGATACGCAGTATTTT.

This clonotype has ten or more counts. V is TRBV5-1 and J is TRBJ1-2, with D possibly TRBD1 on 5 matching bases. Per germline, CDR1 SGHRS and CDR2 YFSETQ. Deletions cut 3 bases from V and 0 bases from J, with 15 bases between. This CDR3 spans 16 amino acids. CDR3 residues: CASSYDTGATNYGYTF. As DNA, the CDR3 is TGCGCCAGCAGCTACGACACAGGTGCGACTAACTATGGCTACACCTTC. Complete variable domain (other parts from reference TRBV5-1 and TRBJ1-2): KAGVTQTPRYLIKTRGQQVTLSCSPISGHRSVSWYQQTPGQGLQFLFEYFSETQRNKGNFPGRFSGRQFSNSRSEMNVSTLELGDSALYLCASSYDTGATNYGYTFGSGTRLTVV.

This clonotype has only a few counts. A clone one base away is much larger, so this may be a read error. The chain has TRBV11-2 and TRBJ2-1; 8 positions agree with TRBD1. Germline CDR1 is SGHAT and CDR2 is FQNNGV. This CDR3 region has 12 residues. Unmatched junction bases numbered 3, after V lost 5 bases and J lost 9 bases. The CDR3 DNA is TGTGCCAGCAGCACAGACAGGGGTGAGCAGTTCTTC. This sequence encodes CASSTDRGEQFF.

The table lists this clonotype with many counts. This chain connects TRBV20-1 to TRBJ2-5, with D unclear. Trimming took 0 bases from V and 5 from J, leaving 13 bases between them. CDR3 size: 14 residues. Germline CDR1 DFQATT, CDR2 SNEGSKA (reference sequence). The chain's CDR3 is CSARDGSGAETQYF. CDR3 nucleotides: TGCAGTGCTAGAGACGGGTCAGGCGCGGAGACCCAGTACTTC.

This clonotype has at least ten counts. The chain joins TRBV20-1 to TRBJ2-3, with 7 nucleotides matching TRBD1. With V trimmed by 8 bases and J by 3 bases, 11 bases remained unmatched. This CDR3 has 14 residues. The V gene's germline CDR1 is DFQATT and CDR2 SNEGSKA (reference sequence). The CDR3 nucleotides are TGCAGTATGCTGGATGACAGGGCAACAGATACGCAGTATTTT. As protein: CSMLDDRATDTQYF.

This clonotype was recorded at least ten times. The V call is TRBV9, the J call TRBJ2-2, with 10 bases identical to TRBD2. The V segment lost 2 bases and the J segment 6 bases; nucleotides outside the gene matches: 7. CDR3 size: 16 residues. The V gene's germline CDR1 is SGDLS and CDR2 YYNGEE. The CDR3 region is CASSVSGRASAGELFF. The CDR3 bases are TGTGCCAGCAGCGTCAGCGGGAGGGCCAGCGCCGGGGAGCTGTTTTTT.

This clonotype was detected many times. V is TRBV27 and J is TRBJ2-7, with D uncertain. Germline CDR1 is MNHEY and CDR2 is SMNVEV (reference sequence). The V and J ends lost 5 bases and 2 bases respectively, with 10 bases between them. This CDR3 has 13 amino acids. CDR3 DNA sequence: TGTGCCAGCAGTATGATGGACGCCTACGAGCAGTACTTC. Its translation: CASSMMDAYEQYF.